This T cell receptor (beta chain) was captured in a study of radiotherapy plus CTLA-4 blockade in lung cancer. To note about this clone: Its antigen is undetermined.

Generated by immunoSEQ multiplex PCR, the TCRdb table keeps only in-frame clones and is missing some. The sample has approximately 98,000 clones, 82% seen once. General study results and limits: Radiotherapy was combined with ipilimumab, and tumor-derived TCR clones then expanded in blood.

Those with chemo-refractory metastatic non-small-cell lung cancer were treated with focal radiation combined with CTLA-4 blockade using ipilimumab. The CDR3 runs 17 residues. V shed 2 bases, J shed 3 bases, and the junction held 5 bases outside the gene matches. Germline assignment: CDR1 MNHEY and CDR2 SMNVEV (reference sequence). The sequence was obtained from a human donor with non-small cell lung cancer who had a partial response to radiotherapy plus ipilimumab. Sequencing used peripheral blood, obtained from a patient treated with radiotherapy plus ipilimumab. The rearrangement links TRBV27 to TRBJ2-6; 9 bases are a match to TRBD2. The CDR3 DNA follows: TGTGCCAGCAGTTTAGTAGCGGGAGAAGATGGGGCCAACGTCCTGACTTTC. It yields the protein CASSLVAGEDGANVLTF.